This T cell receptor (beta chain) originates from a study of T cell changes during pregnancy in multiple sclerosis. CDR3 length equals 16 residues. The V gene end was trimmed by 7 bases and the J gene end by 5 bases; junction bases not matched to a gene: 14. The germline V gene has CDR1 LNHDA and CDR2 SQIVND (reference sequence). Some clones are missing from TCRdb's copy, which holds only in-frame ones; the method was immunoSEQ multiplex PCR. The repertoire holds just under 100,000 clones, with around 93% as singletons. This TCR derives from a female donor with multiple sclerosis, enrolled in a pregnancy study. Sequencing was performed on peripheral blood, taken after pregnancy. V is TRBV19 and J is TRBJ1-2, with 9 bases matching TRBD1. The CDR3 is CASTSGQGIGFYGYTF. The CDR3, as DNA: TGTGCCAGTACCTCGGGACAGGGAATTGGCTTTTATGGCTACACCTTC. Variable domain in full (rest from reference TRBV19 and TRBJ1-2): DGGITQSPKYLFRKEGQNVTLSCEQNLNHDAMYWYRQDPGQGLRLIYYSQIVNDFQKGDIAEGYSVSREKKESFPLTVTSAQKNPTAFYLCASTSGQGIGFYGYTFGSGTRLTVV.